This T cell receptor (beta chain) stems from a study of a mutant IDH1 vaccine in newly diagnosed glioma. Study information: Therapy received beforehand was radiotherapy, temozolomide, or both, with most patients given both. Study-level results: Changes in the top peripheral T cell clonotypes seemingly had no bearing on pseudoprogression.

Regarding time point: week 47, end of study. Topical imiquimod was applied with each vaccine dose, which held 300 ug of mutant IDH1 20-mer peptide. Patients came in for eight vaccinations, in weeks 1, 3, 5, 7, 11, 15, 19 and 23. Generated by immunoSEQ multiplex PCR, the TCRdb table keeps only in-frame clones and is missing some. Of just over 60,000 clones listed, less than 90% are singletons. Germline lookup yields CDR1 LNHDA and CDR2 SQIVND (reference sequence). The germline V and J ends were trimmed by 6 bases and 10 bases, with 16 bases remaining between them. This CDR3 has 14 residues. About this clone: Antigen specificity is unknown.

This TCR was recovered from a man in his thirties or forties with glioma. This sequence joins TRBV19 and TRBJ1-6; tentative D call: TRBD1 (5 bases). The sequenced sample was PBMCs, obtained from a glioma patient whose treatment included an IDH1 peptide vaccine. CDR3 nucleotide sequence: TGTGCCAGTAGCAAAGGGACCCTCGGCTCACCCCTCCACTTT. Its protein product is CASSKGTLGSPLHF.